Sequencing of this T cell receptor beta chain was carried out in a study of cytotoxic CD8 clonotypes in ibrutinib-treated CLL. Study findings and constraints: Patients showed higher baseline clonality than age-matched healthy donors, and it tracked circulating CD8+ T-cell counts.

Trimming removed 5 bases at V and 3 bases at J, with 11 bases between. The CDR3 length is 13 residues. Germline CDR1 SGHDN, CDR2 FVKESK. This clone was detected only once. Its antigen is currently unknown. The protocol was immunoSEQ multiplex PCR, while the TCRdb copy is restricted to in-frame clones and leaves out a portion. The sample carries about 310,000 clones, about 80% recorded once. V usage is TRBV14 and J usage is TRBJ2-7; D remains ambiguous. This clonotype was obtained from a human donor with chronic lymphocytic leukemia. The sample here was PBMCs, taken before ibrutinib treatment. The CDR3 DNA follows: TGTGCCAGCAGCACCGACGGCGGCTACGAGCAGTACTTC. It is translated as CASSTDGGYEQYF.